This T cell receptor beta chain derives from a study of blood T cell repertoires in COVID-19. Overall study: The samples span acute and convalescent COVID-19 from the United States, Italy and Spain. T cells, B-cell-depleted T cells, or PBMCs supplied cDNA or gDNA.

V gave up 1 base and J gave up 1 base, with 17 bases separating them. The CDR3 totals 18 residues. Germline V gene sequence: CDR1 MNHNS, CDR2 SASEGT. The authors' processing: Researchers report that nucleated cell counts were estimated from reference gene primer amplification. Generated by immunoSEQ multiplex PCR, the TCRdb table keeps only in-frame clones and is missing some. That table supplies the V and J calls and clone size; D and trimming were determined from the DNA. The data contain approximately 7,000 clones, roughly 90% of them singletons. The chain uses TRBV6-1 and TRBJ2-4, with a possible D match to TRBD1 (6 bases). Source material: peripheral blood. This receptor was identified in a human donor in a cohort sampled during active COVID-19. The CDR3: CASSEDRVRAFAKNIQYF. The CDR3 DNA follows: TGTGCCAGCAGTGAAGACAGGGTTCGAGCGTTCGCCAAAAACATTCAGTACTTC.